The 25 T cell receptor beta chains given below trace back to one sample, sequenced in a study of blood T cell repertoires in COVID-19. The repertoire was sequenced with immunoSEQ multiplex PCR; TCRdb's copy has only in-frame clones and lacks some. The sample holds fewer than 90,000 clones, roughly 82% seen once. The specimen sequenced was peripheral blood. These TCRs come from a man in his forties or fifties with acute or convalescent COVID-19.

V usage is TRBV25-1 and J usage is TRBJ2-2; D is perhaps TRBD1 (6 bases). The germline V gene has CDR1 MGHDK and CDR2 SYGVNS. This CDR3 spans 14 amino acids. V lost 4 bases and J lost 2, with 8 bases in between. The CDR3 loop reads CASSVQGNTGELFF. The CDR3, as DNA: TGTGCCAGCAGTGTACAGGGAAACACCGGGGAGCTGTTTTTT.

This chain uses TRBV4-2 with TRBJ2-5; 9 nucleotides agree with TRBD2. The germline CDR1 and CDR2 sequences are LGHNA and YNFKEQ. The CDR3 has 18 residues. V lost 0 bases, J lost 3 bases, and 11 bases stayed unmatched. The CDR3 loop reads CASSQERWGVAGEETQYF. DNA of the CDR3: TGTGCCAGCAGCCAAGAGCGGTGGGGAGTAGCGGGAGAAGAGACCCAGTACTTC.

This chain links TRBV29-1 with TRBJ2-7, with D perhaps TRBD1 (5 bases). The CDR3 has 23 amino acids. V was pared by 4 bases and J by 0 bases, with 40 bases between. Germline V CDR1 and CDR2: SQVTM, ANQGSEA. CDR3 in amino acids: CSVVSHRRGWGVGPSPHSYEQYF. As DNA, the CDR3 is TGCAGCGTTGTGAGCCACAGACGAGGCTGGGGCGTTGGACCCTCCCCACACTCCTACGAGCAGTACTTC.

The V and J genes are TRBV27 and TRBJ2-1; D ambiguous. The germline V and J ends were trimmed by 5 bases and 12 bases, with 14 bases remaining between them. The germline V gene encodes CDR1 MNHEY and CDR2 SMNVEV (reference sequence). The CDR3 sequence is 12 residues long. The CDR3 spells CASSLPVGVQFF. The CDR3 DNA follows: TGTGCCAGCAGTCTCCCCGTCGGAGTGCAGTTCTTC.

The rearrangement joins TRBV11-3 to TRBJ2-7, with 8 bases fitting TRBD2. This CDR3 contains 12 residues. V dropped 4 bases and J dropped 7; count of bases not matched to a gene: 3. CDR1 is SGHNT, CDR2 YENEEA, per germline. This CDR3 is CASSSGGEEQYF. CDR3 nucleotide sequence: TGTGCCAGCAGCTCGGGAGGGGAGGAGCAGTACTTC.

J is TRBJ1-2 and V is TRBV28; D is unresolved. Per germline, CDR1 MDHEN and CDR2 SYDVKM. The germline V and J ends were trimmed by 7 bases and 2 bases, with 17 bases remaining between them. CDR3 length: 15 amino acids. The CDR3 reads CASTRPGEANYGYTF. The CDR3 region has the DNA TGTGCCAGCACCCGCCCCGGGGAGGCCAACTATGGCTACACCTTC.

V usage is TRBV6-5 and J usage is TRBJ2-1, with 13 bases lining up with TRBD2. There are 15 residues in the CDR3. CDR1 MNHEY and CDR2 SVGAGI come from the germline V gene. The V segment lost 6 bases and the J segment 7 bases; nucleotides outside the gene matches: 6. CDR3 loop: CASSQGTSGNNEQFF. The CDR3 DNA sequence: TGTGCCAGCAGCCAAGGGACTAGCGGGAATAATGAGCAGTTCTTC.

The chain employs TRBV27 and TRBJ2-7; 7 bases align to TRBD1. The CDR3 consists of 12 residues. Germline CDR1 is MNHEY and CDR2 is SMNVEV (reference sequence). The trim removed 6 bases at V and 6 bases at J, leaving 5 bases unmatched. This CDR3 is CASSQQGSEQYF. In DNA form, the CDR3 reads TGTGCCAGCAGCCAACAGGGGTCCGAGCAGTACTTC.

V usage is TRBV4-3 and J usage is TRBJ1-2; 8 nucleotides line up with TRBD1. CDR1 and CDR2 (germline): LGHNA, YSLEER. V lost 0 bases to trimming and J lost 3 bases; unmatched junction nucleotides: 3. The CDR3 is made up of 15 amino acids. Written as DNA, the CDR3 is TGCGCCAGCAGCCAAGAAAACAGGGGGGACTATGGCTACACCTTC. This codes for CASSQENRGDYGYTF.

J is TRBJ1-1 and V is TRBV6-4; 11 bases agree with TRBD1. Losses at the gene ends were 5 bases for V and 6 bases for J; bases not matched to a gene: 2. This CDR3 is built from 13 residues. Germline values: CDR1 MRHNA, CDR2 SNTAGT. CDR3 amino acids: CASSQGQGAEAFF. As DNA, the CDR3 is TGTGCCAGCAGTCAGGGACAGGGGGCTGAAGCTTTCTTT.

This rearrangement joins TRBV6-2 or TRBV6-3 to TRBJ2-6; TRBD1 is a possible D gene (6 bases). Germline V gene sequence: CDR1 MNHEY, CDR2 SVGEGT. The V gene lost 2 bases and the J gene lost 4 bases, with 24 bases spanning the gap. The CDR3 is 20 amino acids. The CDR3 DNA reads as TGTGCCAGCAGTTACCCCATGTTCGCCACAGGGTATCAGGGGGCCAACGTCCTGACTTTC. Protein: CASSYPMFATGYQGANVLTF.

Here the CDR3 reads CASSPIGGQTNEKLFF. The CDR3 DNA reads as TGTGCCAGCAGTCCAATTGGGGGACAGACGAATGAAAAACTGTTTTTT. The J gene is TRBJ1-4, the V gene TRBV9; 7 bases are shared with TRBD1. The V gene's germline CDR1 is SGDLS and CDR2 YYNGEE. V shed 5 bases, J shed 5 bases, and the junction held 12 bases outside the gene matches. This CDR3 is 16 amino acids long.

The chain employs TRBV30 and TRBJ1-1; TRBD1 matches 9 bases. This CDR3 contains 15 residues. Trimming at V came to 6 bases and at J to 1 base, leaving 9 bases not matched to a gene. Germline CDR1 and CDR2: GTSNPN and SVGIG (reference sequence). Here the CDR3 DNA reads TGTGCCTGCAGAACAGGGGGCGCGGGGAACACTGAAGCTTTCTTT. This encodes CACRTGGAGNTEAFF. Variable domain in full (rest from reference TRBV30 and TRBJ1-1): SQTIHQWPATLVQPVGSPLSLECTVEGTSNPNLYWYRQAAGRGLQLLFYSVGIGQISSEVPQNLSASRPQDRQFILSSKKLLLSDSGFYLCACRTGGAGNTEAFFGQGTRLTVV.

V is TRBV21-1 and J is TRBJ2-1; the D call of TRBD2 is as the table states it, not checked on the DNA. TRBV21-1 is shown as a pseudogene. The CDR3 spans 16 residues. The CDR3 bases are TGTGCCAGCAGCAAAGCGCAGGGTAGCGGGAACAATGAGCAGTTCTTC. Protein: CASSKAQGSGNNEQFF.

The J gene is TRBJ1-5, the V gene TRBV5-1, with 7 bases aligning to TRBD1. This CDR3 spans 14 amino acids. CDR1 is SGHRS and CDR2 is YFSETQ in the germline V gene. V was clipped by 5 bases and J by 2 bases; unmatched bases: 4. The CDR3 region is CASSEGAGNQPQHF. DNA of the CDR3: TGCGCCAGCAGTGAGGGGGCTGGCAATCAGCCCCAGCATTTT. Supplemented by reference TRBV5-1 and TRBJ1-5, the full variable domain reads KAGVTQTPRYLIKTRGQQVTLSCSPISGHRSVSWYQQTPGQGLQFLFEYFSETQRNKGNFPGRFSGRQFSNSRSEMNVSTLELGDSALYLCASSEGAGNQPQHFGDGTRLSIL.

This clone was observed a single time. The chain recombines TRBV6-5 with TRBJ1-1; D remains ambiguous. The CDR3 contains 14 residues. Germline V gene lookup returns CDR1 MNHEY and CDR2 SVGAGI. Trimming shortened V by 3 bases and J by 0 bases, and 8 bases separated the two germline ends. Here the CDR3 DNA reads TGTGCCAGCAGTTATTACCGGGTGAACACTGAAGCTTTCTTT. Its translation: CASSYYRVNTEAFF.

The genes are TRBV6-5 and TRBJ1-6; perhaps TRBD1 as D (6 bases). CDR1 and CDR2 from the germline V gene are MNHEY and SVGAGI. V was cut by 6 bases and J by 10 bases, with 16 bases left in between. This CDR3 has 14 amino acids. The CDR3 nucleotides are TGTGCCAGCAGACCCCAGGGGCCCGACTCACCCCTCCACTTT. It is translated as CASRPQGPDSPLHF.

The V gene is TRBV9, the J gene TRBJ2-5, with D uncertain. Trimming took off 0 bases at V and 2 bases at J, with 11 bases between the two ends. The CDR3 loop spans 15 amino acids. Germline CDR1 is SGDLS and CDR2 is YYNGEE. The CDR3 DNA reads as TGTGCCAGCAGCGTAGAGGCCGGGTGGCAAGAGACCCAGTACTTC. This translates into CASSVEAGWQETQYF.

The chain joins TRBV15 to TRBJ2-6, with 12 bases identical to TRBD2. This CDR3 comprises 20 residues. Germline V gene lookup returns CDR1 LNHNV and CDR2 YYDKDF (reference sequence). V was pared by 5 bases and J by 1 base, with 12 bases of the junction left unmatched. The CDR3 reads CATSGGVTSGGRSGANVLTF. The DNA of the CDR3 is TGTGCCACCAGCGGCGGGGTGACTAGCGGGGGTAGGTCTGGGGCCAACGTCCTGACTTTC. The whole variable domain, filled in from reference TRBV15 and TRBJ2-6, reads DAMVIQNPRYQVTQFGKPVTLSCSQTLNHNVMYWYQQKSSQAPKLLFHYYDKDFNNEADTPDNFQSRRPNTSFCFLDIRSPGLGDTAMYLCATSGGVTSGGRSGANVLTFGAGSRLTVL.

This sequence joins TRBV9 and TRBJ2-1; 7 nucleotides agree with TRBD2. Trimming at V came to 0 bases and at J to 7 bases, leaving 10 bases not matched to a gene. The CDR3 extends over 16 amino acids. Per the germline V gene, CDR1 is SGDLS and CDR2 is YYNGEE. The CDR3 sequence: CASSVGLATSWNEQFF. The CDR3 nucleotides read TGTGCCAGCAGCGTAGGACTAGCCACCTCGTGGAATGAGCAGTTCTTC.

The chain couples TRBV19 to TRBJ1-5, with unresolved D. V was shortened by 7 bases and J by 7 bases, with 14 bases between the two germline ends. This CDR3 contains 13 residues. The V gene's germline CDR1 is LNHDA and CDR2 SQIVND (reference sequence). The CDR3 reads CASTPRRAQPQHF. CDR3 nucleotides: TGTGCCAGTACCCCGCGGAGGGCCCAGCCCCAGCATTTT.

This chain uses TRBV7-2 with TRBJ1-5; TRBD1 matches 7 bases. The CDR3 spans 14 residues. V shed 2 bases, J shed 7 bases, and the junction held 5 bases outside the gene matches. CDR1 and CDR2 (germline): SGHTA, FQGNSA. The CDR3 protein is CASSLYRGGQPQHF. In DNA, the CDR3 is TGTGCCAGCAGCTTATACAGGGGTGGACAGCCCCAGCATTTT.

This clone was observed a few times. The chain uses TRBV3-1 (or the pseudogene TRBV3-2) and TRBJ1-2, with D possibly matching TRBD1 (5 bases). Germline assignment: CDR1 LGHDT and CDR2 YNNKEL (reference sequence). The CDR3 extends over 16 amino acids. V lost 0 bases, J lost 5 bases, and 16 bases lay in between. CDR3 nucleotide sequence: TGTGCCAGCAGCCAAGATTGGAGGGGCCTCTGGTATGGCTACACCTTC. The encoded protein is CASSQDWRGLWYGYTF.

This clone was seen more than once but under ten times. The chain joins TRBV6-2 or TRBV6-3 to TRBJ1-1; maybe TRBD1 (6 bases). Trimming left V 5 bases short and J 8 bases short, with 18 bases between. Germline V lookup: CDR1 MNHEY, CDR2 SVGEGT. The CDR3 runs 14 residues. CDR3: CASSRQAQDWEAFF. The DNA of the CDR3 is TGTGCCAGCAGTAGACAGGCCCAGGACTGGGAAGCTTTCTTT.

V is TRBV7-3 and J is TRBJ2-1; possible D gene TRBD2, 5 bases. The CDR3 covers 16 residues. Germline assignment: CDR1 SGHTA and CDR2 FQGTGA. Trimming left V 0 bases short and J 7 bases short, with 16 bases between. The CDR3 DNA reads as TGTGCCAGCAGCTTAACTTCTACAGCGGTAGGGAATGAGCAGTTCTTC. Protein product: CASSLTSTAVGNEQFF.